The 22 T cell receptor beta chains below were found in one sample sequenced in a study of Ad26.COV2.S vaccination and SARS-CoV-2 variants. Profiling relied on immunoSEQ multiplex PCR, and the TCRdb table lists in-frame clones only, not all of them. The data contain nearly 400,000 clones, 89% of them singletons. The treatment here: around 19 received Ad26.COV2.S at low or high dose, single or two shots; five or six received placebo; per-sample allocation not given. Samples were taken on day 63 after the first vaccine or placebo injection. The sequences come from peripheral blood, collected in a trial of Ad26.COV2.S vaccine versus placebo. These receptors came from a person between 18 and 65 years old who received the Ad26.COV2.S COVID-19 vaccine or a placebo.

This sequence joins TRBV2 and TRBJ2-7, with 11 positions matching TRBD1. The CDR3 spans 14 residues. The germline gives CDR1 SNHLY, CDR2 FYNNEI. After removal of 6 bases from V and 0 bases from J, the junction contained 1 base not matched to a gene. The CDR3 region is CASRGQGGSYEQYF. DNA for the CDR3: TGTGCCAGCAGGGGACAGGGGGGCTCCTACGAGCAGTACTTC. The full variable domain, its missing parts supplied by reference TRBV2 and TRBJ2-7, is EPEVTQTPSHQVTQMGQEVILRCVPISNHLYFYWYRQILGQKVEFLVSFYNNEISEKSEIFDDQFSVERPDGSNFTLKIRSTKLEDSAMYFCASRGQGGSYEQYFGPGTRLTVT.

As for this clone: Relative to the germline gene, one junction end is altered; a read error may explain this. The same CDR3 arises from other DNA sequences in this sample as well. This chain joins TRBV29-1 and TRBJ2-1, with TRBD2 matching over 7 bases. The CDR3 covers 14 residues. Germline CDR1 SQVTM, CDR2 ANQGSEA. The CDR3 region has the DNA TGCAGCGTCGAAGGGCTAGCGGAATACAATGAGCAGTTCTTC. It encodes CSVEGLAEYNEQFF.

The chain combines TRBV30 with TRBJ2-7, with unresolved D. The V and J ends lost 0 bases and 5 bases respectively, with 11 bases between them. This CDR3 has 13 residues. The V gene's germline CDR1 is GTSNPN and CDR2 SVGIG (reference sequence). DNA of the CDR3: TGTGCCTGGAGTGTAACTGGGATGAACGAGCAGTACTTC. Its protein product is CAWSVTGMNEQYF.

This chain joins TRBV19 and TRBJ1-3; D possibly corresponds to TRBD1 (6 bases). The V gene's germline CDR1 is LNHDA and CDR2 SQIVND (reference sequence). There are 15 residues in the CDR3. V was cut by 5 bases and J by 5 bases, with 16 bases left in between. The CDR3 reads CASSETGSPRNTIYF. DNA of the CDR3: TGTGCCAGTAGTGAAACAGGGTCACCGCGAAACACCATATATTTT.

This chain uses TRBV4-3 with TRBJ2-5; D gene uncertain. Trimming left V 0 bases short and J 4 bases short, with 6 bases between. The CDR3 extends over 13 amino acids. Germline V CDR1 and CDR2: LGHNA, YSLEER. CDR3 nucleotide sequence: TGCGCCAGCAGCCAAGATCTGGTAGAGACCCAGTACTTC. Translating it yields CASSQDLVETQYF.

J is TRBJ2-1 and V is TRBV7-9; maybe TRBD1 (5 bases). Deletions cut 5 bases from V and 15 bases from J, with 14 bases between. Germline V gives CDR1 SEHNR, CDR2 FQNEAQ (reference sequence). The CDR3 totals 11 residues. The CDR3 nucleotides are TGTGCCAGCAGCCGACAGTACACTTGGTTCTTC. Translation: CASSRQYTWFF.

Here the CDR3 DNA reads TGTGCCACCAGCAGAGCTCACAGGGAACTGAATAACTATGGCTACACCTTC. The encoded protein is CATSRAHRELNNYGYTF. The chain couples TRBV15 to TRBJ1-2; a possible D gene is TRBD1 (6 bases). Trimming left V 1 base short and J 1 base short, with 16 bases between. Germline V gene lookup returns CDR1 LNHNV and CDR2 YYDKDF (reference sequence). CDR3 length: 17 residues.

This clone was seen a single time. The chain combines TRBV9 with TRBJ2-2; TRBD2 is a possible D gene (5 bases). CDR3 size: 17 residues. The germline V gene has CDR1 SGDLS and CDR2 YYNGEE. Trimming removed 2 bases from V and 0 bases from J, with 14 bases in between. This CDR3 reads CASSVEALLANTGELFF. DNA of the CDR3: TGTGCCAGCAGCGTCGAGGCCTTACTAGCGAACACCGGGGAGCTGTTTTTT.

The chain uses TRBV28 and TRBJ1-5; D is uncertain. Germline CDR1 MDHEN, CDR2 SYDVKM. The CDR3 totals 15 residues. With 6 bases removed from V and 3 bases from J, the gap between germline ends came to 15 bases. CDR3 sequence: CASRHRGNLNQPQHF. DNA for the CDR3: TGTGCCAGCAGGCACAGAGGTAATCTCAATCAGCCCCAGCATTTT.

This sequence joins TRBV2 and TRBJ2-3; 7 nucleotides match TRBD1. CDR1 is SNHLY, CDR2 FYNNEI, per germline. This CDR3 has 14 residues. With V trimmed by 8 bases and J by 2 bases, 7 bases remained unmatched. The DNA for the CDR3 is TGTGCCAGCGTTTTTGACAGGGCCACAGATACGCAGTATTTT. Its translation is CASVFDRATDTQYF.

V is TRBV4-2 and J is TRBJ2-3; D uncertain. V was clipped by 0 bases and J by 1 base, with 8 bases between them. CDR3 length equals 15 residues. CDR1 is LGHNA and CDR2 is YNFKEQ in the germline V gene. The CDR3 region is CASSQDGQGTDTQYF. The CDR3 nucleotides are TGTGCCAGCAGCCAAGATGGGCAGGGCACAGATACGCAGTATTTT.

The chain uses TRBV2 and TRBJ1-1; D is unresolved. CDR1 and CDR2 from the germline V gene are SNHLY and FYNNEI. V gave up 4 bases and J gave up 2 bases, with 11 bases separating them. The CDR3 is 14 amino acids. The CDR3 loop is CASSVGRLNTEAFF. The CDR3 bases are TGTGCCAGCAGTGTCGGACGGCTTAACACTGAAGCTTTCTTT.

The CDR3 coding sequence is TGCGCCAGCAGCTCGGAACCTGGACTAGCGGTTTACAATGAGCAGTTCTTC. Protein: CASSSEPGLAVYNEQFF. The chain links TRBV5-1 to TRBJ2-1, with 10 positions matching TRBD2. CDR3 size: 17 residues. V gave up 3 bases and J gave up 4 bases; unmatched junction bases: 10. Germline loops: CDR1 SGHRS, CDR2 YFSETQ.

As DNA, the CDR3 is TGTGCCAGCAGTTTATTGGACATTTCTAGCACAGATACGCAGTATTTT. Protein product: CASSLLDISSTDTQYF. V and J are TRBV28 and TRBJ2-3, with D possibly TRBD1 on 5 matching bases. This CDR3 comprises 16 residues. V gave up 1 base and J gave up 0 bases, with 11 bases separating them. In germline, CDR1 is MDHEN, CDR2 SYDVKM.

The V and J genes are TRBV10-3 and TRBJ2-1; TRBD2 is a possible D gene (5 bases). CDR1 is ENHRY, CDR2 SYGVKD, per germline. V lost 3 bases to trimming and J lost 10 bases, with 7 bases between them. The CDR3 has 11 residues. CDR3 loop: CAISERREQFF. The CDR3 DNA reads TGTGCCATCAGTGAAAGGAGGGAGCAGTTCTTC.

This clone was counted a single time. The chain joins TRBV5-1 to TRBJ2-1, with 9 positions matching TRBD2. This CDR3 comprises 15 residues. Unmatched junction bases numbered 5, after V lost 4 bases and J lost 3 bases. Germline CDR1 and CDR2: SGHRS and YFSETQ. The CDR3 nucleotides are TGCGCCAGCAGCACTAGCGGGCCCGACTACAATGAGCAGTTCTTC. Translation: CASSTSGPDYNEQFF.

This chain connects TRBV3-1 (or the pseudogene TRBV3-2) to TRBJ2-7; D remains unclear. Trimming left V 4 bases short and J 5 bases short, with 12 bases between. In germline, CDR1 is LGHDT, CDR2 YNNKEL (reference sequence). This CDR3 spans 13 amino acids. The CDR3 here is CASSPFSAHEQYF. The CDR3 region has the DNA TGTGCCAGCAGCCCATTTTCCGCGCACGAGCAGTACTTC.

This chain joins TRBV19 and TRBJ1-2, with a tentative D call TRBD1 (6 bases). In germline, CDR1 is LNHDA, CDR2 SQIVND (reference sequence). The CDR3 totals 19 residues. V gave up 6 bases and J gave up 6 bases, with 32 bases separating them. The CDR3: CASSKGEARSWTARDGYTF. The CDR3 DNA reads as TGTGCCAGTAGCAAGGGGGAGGCTCGAAGTTGGACAGCCAGGGATGGCTACACCTTC.

This chain connects TRBV18 to TRBJ1-1; maybe TRBD1 (5 bases). This CDR3 region has 13 residues. Germline assignment: CDR1 KGHSH and CDR2 LQKENI. Deletions cut 1 base from V and 3 bases from J, with 6 bases between. The CDR3 spells CASSPRRDTEAFF. The CDR3 DNA reads TGTGCCAGCTCACCACGCAGGGACACTGAAGCTTTCTTT.

The gene calls are TRBV11-3 and TRBJ2-7; D unclear. This CDR3 comprises 16 residues. Trimming took off 0 bases at V and 0 bases at J, with 12 bases between the two ends. Germline V gene lookup returns CDR1 SGHNT and CDR2 YENEEA. Here the CDR3 reads CASSLEGRISSYEQYF. CDR3 bases: TGTGCCAGCAGCTTAGAAGGGCGTATATCCTCCTACGAGCAGTACTTC.

The CDR3 DNA reads TGCAGCGTTGGTCAAGGCAGGGCCTACGAGCAGTACTTC. This gives the protein CSVGQGRAYEQYF. The chain recombines TRBV29-1 with TRBJ2-7; possibly TRBD1 for D (5 bases). Looked up from germline, CDR1 is SQVTM and CDR2 is ANQGSEA. V was pared by 4 bases and J by 2 bases, with 12 bases between. The CDR3 contains 13 residues.

J is TRBJ2-7 and V is TRBV6-5; TRBD2 might be the D (5 bases). The CDR3 loop spans 15 amino acids. Germline assignment: CDR1 MNHEY and CDR2 SVGAGI. Trimming removed 2 bases at V and 4 bases at J, with 15 bases between. CDR3 loop: CASSYALALSYEQYF. CDR3 DNA: TGTGCCAGCAGTTACGCCCTAGCTTTATCTTACGAGCAGTACTTC.